Shown below are 13 T cell receptor beta chains from a single sample sequenced in a study of cytomegalovirus exposure and HLA in healthy donors. The PCR had 60 Vbeta and 13 Jbeta primers. TCRdb's table, derived via immunoSEQ multiplex PCR, lists solely in-frame clones and lacks some. The sample carries around 190,000 clones, approximately 90% recorded once. The sequencing sample was made of PBMCs. These receptor sequences come from a boy aged 2-9 years in good health and CMV-seronegative.

J is TRBJ2-3 and V is TRBV7-9; 7 bases agree with TRBD1. This CDR3 region has 14 residues. Unmatched junction bases numbered 2, after V lost 3 bases and J lost 2 bases. Germline values: CDR1 SEHNR, CDR2 FQNEAQ (reference sequence). CDR3 DNA sequence: TGTGCCAGCAGCTTCGGGACAGACACAGATACGCAGTATTTT. It encodes CASSFGTDTDTQYF.

This chain joins TRBV6-1 and TRBJ2-3, with 9 bases lining up with TRBD1. Germline V gene sequence: CDR1 MNHNS, CDR2 SASEGT. The CDR3 loop spans 14 amino acids. V shed 7 bases, J shed 6 bases, and the junction held 8 bases outside the gene matches. The chain's CDR3 is CASKKQGADDTQYF. CDR3 coding DNA: TGTGCCAGCAAAAAACAGGGGGCTGATGATACGCAGTATTTT.

This clone has only a few counts. V and J are TRBV30 and TRBJ1-1; 12 bases are shared with TRBD1. This CDR3 is 15 amino acids long. Trimming at V came to 8 bases and at J to 3 bases, leaving 10 bases not matched to a gene. Looked up from germline, CDR1 is GTSNPN and CDR2 is SVGIG (reference sequence). The CDR3 DNA is TGTGCCGTAACCGGGACAGGGGGCGGGTACACTGAAGCTTTCTTT. Translation gives CAVTGTGGGYTEAFF.

The chain employs TRBV11-3 and TRBJ2-2; the match to TRBD1 covers 7 bases. CDR1 is SGHNT and CDR2 is YENEEA in the germline V gene. This CDR3 region has 12 residues. CDR3 bases: TGTGCGACAGGGTTGAACACCGGGGAGCTGTTTTTT. Translating gives CATGLNTGELFF.

The gene calls are TRBV16 and TRBJ1-6; 7 nucleotides match TRBD1. Germline V gene lookup returns CDR1 KGHSY and CDR2 FQNENV. This CDR3 region has 14 residues. The V gene end was trimmed by 3 bases and the J gene end by 7 bases; junction bases not matched to a gene: 3. CDR3 amino acids: CASSQGQTNSPLHF. CDR3 bases: TGTGCCAGCAGCCAGGGACAGACAAATTCACCCCTCCACTTT.

The chain employs TRBV10-3 and TRBJ2-1; 12 positions agree with TRBD2. The germline gives CDR1 ENHRY, CDR2 SYGVKD. With 6 bases clipped from V and 7 bases from J, the junction kept 10 bases outside the gene matches. The CDR3 is 16 residues long. For the CDR3, the DNA is TGTGCCATCAGAAGCCCAGGACTAGCGGGACTGAATGAGCAGTTCTTC. It codes for CAIRSPGLAGLNEQFF.

This clone was recorded once. The chain employs TRBV25-1 and TRBJ1-6, with 7 bases that match TRBD1. The V segment lost 7 bases and the J segment 12 bases; nucleotides outside the gene matches: 6. The CDR3 length is 12 residues. CDR1 and CDR2 (germline): MGHDK, SYGVNS. The CDR3 nucleotides read TGTGCCAGCATTAGGGGGCAGGGACCCCTCCACTTT. Residues: CASIRGQGPLHF.

This chain uses TRBV6-4 with TRBJ1-2; D remains ambiguous. CDR3 size: 11 residues. V was trimmed by 1 base and J by 10 bases, leaving 7 bases between them. Germline values: CDR1 MRHNA, CDR2 SNTAGT. CDR3 sequence reads: CASSDFIHYTF. DNA for the CDR3: TGTGCCAGCAGTGACTTTATACACTACACCTTC.

CDR3 in DNA: TGTGCCAGCAGTCCCCGGACAGGGCACTATGGCTACACCTTC. Translating it yields CASSPRTGHYGYTF. The chain has TRBV27 and TRBJ1-2; 8 bases fit TRBD1. This CDR3 region has 14 residues. With 5 bases clipped from V and 3 bases from J, the junction kept 5 bases outside the gene matches. Germline CDR1 and CDR2: MNHEY and SMNVEV (reference sequence).

The chain uses TRBV6-5 and TRBJ1-2, with a weak D call TRBD1 (5 bases). The V gene lost 6 bases and the J gene lost 3 bases, with 14 bases spanning the gap. The CDR3 contains 14 residues. Germline CDR1 and CDR2: MNHEY and SVGAGI. The CDR3 reads CASRRRGADYGYTF. The CDR3 nucleotides are TGTGCCAGCAGACGCCGCGGGGCTGACTATGGCTACACCTTC.

This sequence joins TRBV9 and TRBJ2-1; a weak D match, TRBD1 (6 bases). The CDR3 loop spans 15 amino acids. Germline assignment: CDR1 SGDLS and CDR2 YYNGEE. V lost 3 bases and J 9 bases, leaving 19 bases between the germline ends. CDR3 loop: CASSATGSKTGEQFF. The CDR3 bases are TGTGCCAGCAGCGCCACAGGGAGTAAGACGGGTGAGCAGTTCTTC.

This chain joins TRBV7-9 and TRBJ2-7; D possibly corresponds to TRBD1 (5 bases). Germline-derived CDR1 and CDR2 are SEHNR and FQNEAQ (reference sequence). V was pared by 2 bases and J by 6 bases, with 14 bases between. The CDR3 is 14 amino acids. CDR3 amino acids: CASSLTAGITEQYF. CDR3 nucleotide sequence: TGTGCCAGCAGCTTAACGGCAGGGATTACCGAGCAGTACTTC.

This CDR3 is CASSITGTITGELFF. The CDR3 DNA is TGCGCCAGCAGCATTACCGGGACAATCACCGGGGAGCTGTTTTTT. The rearrangement joins TRBV5-1 to TRBJ2-2; a weak D match, TRBD1 (6 bases). Germline V gene sequence: CDR1 SGHRS, CDR2 YFSETQ. This CDR3 is 15 amino acids long. Trimming removed 4 bases from V and 4 bases from J, with 14 bases in between.